The 10 T cell receptor beta chains presented below share a single source sample, sequenced in a study of identical twins. Using its own MiXCR run on the 5' RACE reads, TCRdb lists one record per CDR3 protein. The repertoire holds some 710,000 distinct CDR3 sequences, with 5.5% to 7.5% as singletons. Sequencing input: naive T cells sorted from blood. Source of these receptors: a man aged 18-30 years in good health.

The chain recombines TRBV6-1 with TRBJ1-1; no clear D. Germline assignment: CDR1 MNHNS and CDR2 SASEGT. The length of the CDR3 is 14 residues. The ends were cut back, 6 bases at V and 5 bases at J, with 16 bases in the middle. The CDR3 sequence is CASSQRTRGTEAFF. The CDR3 DNA sequence: TGTGCCAGCAGCCAAAGGACCCGGGGTACTGAAGCTTTCTTT.

Ten or more counts support this clonotype. The gene calls are TRBV29-1 and TRBJ1-2; 7 nucleotides match TRBD1. The germline CDR1 and CDR2 sequences are SQVTM and ANQGSEA. J was trimmed by 5 bases and V by 5 bases; bases with no gene match: 8. This CDR3 region has 13 residues. CDR3 sequence (DNA): TGCAGCGTTCATGACAGGGAGGGGTATGGCTACACCTTC. Translation: CSVHDREGYGYTF.

Comment on this clonotype: With a much larger clone just one base away, this may be a read error. The chain employs TRBV11-2 and TRBJ2-1; TRBD2 matches 13 bases. From germline, CDR1 is SGHAT and CDR2 FQNNGV. The CDR3 length is 21 residues. The CDR3 is CVSSRPSGLAGVFSSYNEQFF. CDR3 in DNA: TGTGTCAGCAGCCGACCGAGCGGACTAGCGGGAGTATTTTCCTCCTACAATGAGCAGTTCTTC.

This clonotype was recorded only once. This chain uses TRBV4-3 with TRBJ2-7; 9 bases are shared with TRBD2. Trimming cost V 2 bases and J 2 bases; bases outside gene matches: 4. Germline V gene data show CDR1 as LGHNA and CDR2 as YSLEER. The length of the CDR3 is 15 residues. Here the CDR3 reads CASSQLAGVAYEQYF. For the CDR3, the DNA is TGCGCCAGCAGCCAATTAGCGGGAGTCGCCTACGAGCAGTACTTC.

This clonotype was detected only a few times. The chain carries TRBV27 and TRBJ2-2; maybe TRBD1 (5 bases). V was clipped by 6 bases and J by 2 bases, with 13 bases between them. This CDR3 is 15 amino acids long. Per germline, CDR1 MNHEY and CDR2 SMNVEV (reference sequence). The CDR3 sequence: CASRPETENTGELFF. The DNA of the CDR3 is TGTGCCAGCAGGCCCGAGACAGAAAACACCGGGGAGCTGTTTTTT.

This clonotype was counted many times. The V and J genes are TRBV12-3 or TRBV12-4 and TRBJ2-2; 7 nucleotides agree with TRBD2. J was trimmed by 0 bases and V by 5 bases; bases with no gene match: 9. The CDR3 covers 17 residues. CDR3 loop: CASSPGLPQTNTGELFF. In DNA, the CDR3 is TGTGCCAGCAGTCCGGGACTACCGCAGACGAACACCGGGGAGCTGTTTTTT.

V gene TRBV5-1 combines with J gene TRBJ2-7, with D uncertain. The germline V gene has CDR1 SGHRS and CDR2 YFSETQ. The CDR3 runs 15 residues. V gave up 1 base and J gave up 6 bases, with 17 bases separating them. CDR3: CASSLTASVRSEQYF. The CDR3 nucleotides are TGCGCCAGCAGCTTGACGGCGAGTGTCAGGAGCGAGCAGTACTTC.

This clonotype appeared a few times. The chain employs TRBV7-2 and TRBJ1-5; D is undetermined. Per the germline V gene, CDR1 is SGHTA and CDR2 is FQGNSA. The CDR3 extends over 13 amino acids. Between the trimmed V and J ends, which lost 4 bases and 7 bases, there was a span of 11 bases. CDR3 bases: TGTGCCAGCAGCTCCCAACAGACACAGCCCCAGCATTTT. This sequence encodes CASSSQQTQPQHF.

This clonotype was seen many times. The genes are TRBV27 and TRBJ2-1; 7 positions agree with TRBD2. The CDR3 length is 16 residues. With 6 bases clipped from V and 2 bases from J, the junction kept 10 bases outside the gene matches. Germline CDR1 reads MNHEY; CDR2 reads SMNVEV (reference sequence). As DNA, the CDR3 is TGTGCCAGCAGCCTTAAGGCTAGCGGCACCTACAATGAGCAGTTCTTC. The encoded protein is CASSLKASGTYNEQFF.

In this sample, this clonotype turned up many times. The rearrangement uses TRBV5-1 and TRBJ2-1; 11 bases fit TRBD2. The CDR3 length is 16 residues. CDR1 SGHRS and CDR2 YFSETQ come from the germline V gene. J lost 3 bases, V lost 0 bases, and 2 bases had no gene match. The CDR3: CASSLATSGNYNEQFF. The CDR3 DNA sequence: TGCGCCAGCAGCTTGGCGACTAGCGGGAACTACAATGAGCAGTTCTTC.